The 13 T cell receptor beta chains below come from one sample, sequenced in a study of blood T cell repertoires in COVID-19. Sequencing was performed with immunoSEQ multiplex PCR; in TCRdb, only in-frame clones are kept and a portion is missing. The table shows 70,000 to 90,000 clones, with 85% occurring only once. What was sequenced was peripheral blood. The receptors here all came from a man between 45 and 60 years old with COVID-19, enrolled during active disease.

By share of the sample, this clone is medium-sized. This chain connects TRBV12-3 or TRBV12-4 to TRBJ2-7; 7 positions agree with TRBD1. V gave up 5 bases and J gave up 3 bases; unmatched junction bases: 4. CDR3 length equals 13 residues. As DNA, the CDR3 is TGTGCCAGCAGTGTGGGACAGCACTACGAGCAGTACTTC. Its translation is CASSVGQHYEQYF.

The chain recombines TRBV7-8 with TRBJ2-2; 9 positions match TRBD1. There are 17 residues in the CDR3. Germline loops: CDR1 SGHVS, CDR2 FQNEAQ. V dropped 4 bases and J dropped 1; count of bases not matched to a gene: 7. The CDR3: CASSSIRDRVNTGELFF. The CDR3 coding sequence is TGTGCCAGCAGCTCTATACGGGACAGGGTGAACACCGGGGAGCTGTTTTTT.

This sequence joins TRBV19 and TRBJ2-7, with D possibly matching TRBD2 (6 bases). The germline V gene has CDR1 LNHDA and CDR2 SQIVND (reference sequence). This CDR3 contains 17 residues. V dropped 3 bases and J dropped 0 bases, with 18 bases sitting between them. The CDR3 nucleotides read TGTGCCAGTAGTATGGGGGTGGCAGCGGGCAGCTCCTACGAGCAGTACTTC. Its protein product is CASSMGVAAGSSYEQYF.

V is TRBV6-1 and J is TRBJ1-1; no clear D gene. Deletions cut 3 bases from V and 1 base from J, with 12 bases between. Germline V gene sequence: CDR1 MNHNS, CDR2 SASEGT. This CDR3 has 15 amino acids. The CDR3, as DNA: TGTGCCAGCAGTGATTTACTCGGGGAGAACACTGAAGCTTTCTTT. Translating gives CASSDLLGENTEAFF.

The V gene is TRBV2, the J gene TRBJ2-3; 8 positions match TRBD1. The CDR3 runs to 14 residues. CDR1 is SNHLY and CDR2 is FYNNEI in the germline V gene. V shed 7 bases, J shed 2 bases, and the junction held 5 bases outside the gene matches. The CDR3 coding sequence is TGTGCCAGCAAACCGGGACAGGCCACAGATACGCAGTATTTT. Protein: CASKPGQATDTQYF.

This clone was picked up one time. The CDR3, as DNA: TGCGCCAGCAGCTTGGGACAGGGGTTGTGGGAGACCCAGTACTTC. Its translation is CASSLGQGLWETQYF. This chain uses TRBV5-1 with TRBJ2-5, with TRBD1 matching 8 bases. Trimming at V came to 0 bases and at J to 5 bases, leaving 6 bases not matched to a gene. The CDR3 consists of 15 residues. Germline loops: CDR1 SGHRS, CDR2 YFSETQ.

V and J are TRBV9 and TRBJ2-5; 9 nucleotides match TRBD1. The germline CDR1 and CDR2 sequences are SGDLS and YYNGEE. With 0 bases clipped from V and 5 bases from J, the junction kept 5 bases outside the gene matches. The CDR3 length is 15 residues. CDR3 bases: TGTGCCAGCAGCGTAGGGGGACAGGGATGGGAGACCCAGTACTTC. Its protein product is CASSVGGQGWETQYF.

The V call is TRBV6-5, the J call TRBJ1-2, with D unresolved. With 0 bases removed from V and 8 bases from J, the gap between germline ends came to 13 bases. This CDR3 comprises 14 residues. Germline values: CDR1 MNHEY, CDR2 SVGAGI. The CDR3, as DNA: TGTGCCAGCAGTTACTCTTGGACTGGCGGGGGCTACACCTTC. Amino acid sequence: CASSYSWTGGGYTF.

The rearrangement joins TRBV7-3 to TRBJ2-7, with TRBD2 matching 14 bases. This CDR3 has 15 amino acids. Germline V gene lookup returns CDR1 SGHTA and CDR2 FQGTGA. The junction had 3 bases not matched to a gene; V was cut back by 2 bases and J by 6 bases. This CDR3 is CASSLGGTSGSEQYF. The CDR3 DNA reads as TGTGCCAGCAGCTTAGGTGGGACTAGCGGGAGCGAGCAGTACTTC.

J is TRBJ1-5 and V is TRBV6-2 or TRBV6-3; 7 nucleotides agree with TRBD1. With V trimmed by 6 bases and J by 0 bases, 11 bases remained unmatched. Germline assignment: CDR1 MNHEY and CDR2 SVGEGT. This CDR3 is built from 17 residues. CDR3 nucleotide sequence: TGTGCCAGCAGCCCTACACCCGGACAGGCTAGCAATCAGCCCCAGCATTTT. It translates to CASSPTPGQASNQPQHF.

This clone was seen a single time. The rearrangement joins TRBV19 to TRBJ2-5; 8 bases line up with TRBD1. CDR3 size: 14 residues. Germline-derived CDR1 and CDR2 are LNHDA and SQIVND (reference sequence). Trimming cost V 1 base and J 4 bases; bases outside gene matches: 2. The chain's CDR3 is CASSIGQGRETQYF. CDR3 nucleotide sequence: TGTGCCAGTAGTATAGGACAGGGGAGAGAGACCCAGTACTTC.

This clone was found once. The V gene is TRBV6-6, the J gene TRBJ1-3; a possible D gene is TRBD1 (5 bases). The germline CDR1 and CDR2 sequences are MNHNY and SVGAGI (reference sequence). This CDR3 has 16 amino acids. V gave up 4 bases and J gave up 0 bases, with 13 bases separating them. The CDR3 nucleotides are TGTGCCAGCAGTTCGACGGACACATACTCTGGAAACACCATATATTTT. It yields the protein CASSSTDTYSGNTIYF.

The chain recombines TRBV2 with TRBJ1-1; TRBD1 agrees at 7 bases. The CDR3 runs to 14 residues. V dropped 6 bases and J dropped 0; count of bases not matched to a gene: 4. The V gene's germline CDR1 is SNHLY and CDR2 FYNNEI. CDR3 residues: CASRQTGMNTEAFF. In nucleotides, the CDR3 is TGTGCCAGCAGACAGACAGGGATGAACACTGAAGCTTTCTTT. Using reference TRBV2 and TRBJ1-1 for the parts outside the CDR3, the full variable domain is EPEVTQTPSHQVTQMGQEVILRCVPISNHLYFYWYRQILGQKVEFLVSFYNNEISEKSEIFDDQFSVERPDGSNFTLKIRSTKLEDSAMYFCASRQTGMNTEAFFGQGTRLTVV.